The sequence of this T cell receptor (beta chain) was determined in a study of identifying expanded T cells in peripheral blood. Notes on this clone: Its antigen is as yet unknown.

TCRdb's table, derived via immunoSEQ multiplex PCR, lists solely in-frame clones and lacks some. The table has roughly 100,000 clones, 88% seen once. Trimming pared 7 bases from V and 4 bases from J, leaving 13 bases between. Germline V gene data show CDR1 as MNHNY and CDR2 as SVGAGI (reference sequence). The CDR3 is 13 amino acids. Study outcomes and limitations: Across healthy donors, higher total template counts meant significantly greater approximately two-week count variance.

Source material: blood. The chain carries TRBV6-6 and TRBJ1-2; D remains unclear. This sequence was found in a person aged 18 to 70 in good health. CDR3 loop: CASKGRASYGYTF. CDR3 in DNA: TGTGCCAGCAAGGGCAGAGCCTCCTATGGCTACACCTTC.